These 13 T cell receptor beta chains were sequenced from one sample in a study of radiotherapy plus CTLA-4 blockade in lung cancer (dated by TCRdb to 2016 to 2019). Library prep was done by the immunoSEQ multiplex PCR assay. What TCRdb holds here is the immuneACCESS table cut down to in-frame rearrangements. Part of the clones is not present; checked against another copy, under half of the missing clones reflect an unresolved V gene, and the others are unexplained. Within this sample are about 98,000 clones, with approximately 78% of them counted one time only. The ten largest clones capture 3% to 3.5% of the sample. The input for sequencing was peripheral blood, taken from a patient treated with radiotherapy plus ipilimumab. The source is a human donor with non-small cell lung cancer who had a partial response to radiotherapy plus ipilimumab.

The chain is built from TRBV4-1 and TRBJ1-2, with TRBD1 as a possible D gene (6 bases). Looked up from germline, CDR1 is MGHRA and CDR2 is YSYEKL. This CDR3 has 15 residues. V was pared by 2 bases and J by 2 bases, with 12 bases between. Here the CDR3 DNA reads TGCGCCAGCAGCCAAACCGGGACACAAAACTATGGCTACACCTTC. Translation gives CASSQTGTQNYGYTF.

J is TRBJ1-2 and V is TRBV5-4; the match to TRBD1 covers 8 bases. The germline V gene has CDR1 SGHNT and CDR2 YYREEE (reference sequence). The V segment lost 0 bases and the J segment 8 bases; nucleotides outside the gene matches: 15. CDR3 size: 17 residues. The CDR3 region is CASSLATDRGGLSGYTF. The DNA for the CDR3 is TGTGCCAGCAGCTTGGCAACCGACAGGGGCGGTTTGAGCGGCTACACCTTC.

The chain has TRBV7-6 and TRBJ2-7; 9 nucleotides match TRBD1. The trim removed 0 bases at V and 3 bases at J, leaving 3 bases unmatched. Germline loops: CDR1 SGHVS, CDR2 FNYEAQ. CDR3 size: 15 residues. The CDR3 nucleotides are TGTGCCAGCAGCTTAGCCGGGACAGGGAGCTACGAGCAGTACTTC. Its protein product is CASSLAGTGSYEQYF. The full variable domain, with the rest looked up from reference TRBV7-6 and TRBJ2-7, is GAGVSQSPRYKVTKRGQDVALRCDPISGHVSLYWYRQALGQGPEFLTYFNYEAQQDKSGLPNDRFSAERPEGSISTLTIQRTEQRDSAMYRCASSLAGTGSYEQYFGPGTRLTVT.

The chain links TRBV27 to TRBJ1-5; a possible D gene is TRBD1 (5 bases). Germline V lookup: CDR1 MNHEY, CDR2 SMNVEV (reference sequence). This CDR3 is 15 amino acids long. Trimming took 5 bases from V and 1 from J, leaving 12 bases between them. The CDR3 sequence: CASSLTSGSNQPQHF. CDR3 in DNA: TGTGCCAGCAGTCTGACCTCAGGGAGCAATCAGCCCCAGCATTTT.

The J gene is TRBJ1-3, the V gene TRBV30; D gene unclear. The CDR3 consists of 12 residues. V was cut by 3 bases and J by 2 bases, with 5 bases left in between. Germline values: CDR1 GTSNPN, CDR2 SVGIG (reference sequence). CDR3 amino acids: CAWSSPGNTIYF. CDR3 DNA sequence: TGTGCCTGGAGCAGTCCTGGAAACACCATATATTTT.

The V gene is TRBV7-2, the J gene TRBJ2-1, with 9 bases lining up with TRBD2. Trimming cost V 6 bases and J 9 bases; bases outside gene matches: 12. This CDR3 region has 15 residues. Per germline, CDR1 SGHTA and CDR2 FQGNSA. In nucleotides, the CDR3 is TGTGCCAGCAGTTCCCGATACCATAGCGGGGGTGAGCAGTTCTTC. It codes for CASSSRYHSGGEQFF.

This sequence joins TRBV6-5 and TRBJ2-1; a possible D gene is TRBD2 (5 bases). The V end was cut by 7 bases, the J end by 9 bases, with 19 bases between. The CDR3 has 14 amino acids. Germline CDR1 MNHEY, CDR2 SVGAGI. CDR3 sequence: CASTPILLAGEQFF. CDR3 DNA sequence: TGTGCCAGCACTCCCATTTTGCTAGCCGGTGAGCAGTTCTTC.

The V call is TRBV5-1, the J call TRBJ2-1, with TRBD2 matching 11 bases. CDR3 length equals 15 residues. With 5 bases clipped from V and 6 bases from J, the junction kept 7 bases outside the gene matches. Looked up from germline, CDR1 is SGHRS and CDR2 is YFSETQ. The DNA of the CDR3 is TGCGCCAGCAGGATTAGCGGGAGGGCCGTCAATGAGCAGTTCTTC. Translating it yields CASRISGRAVNEQFF.

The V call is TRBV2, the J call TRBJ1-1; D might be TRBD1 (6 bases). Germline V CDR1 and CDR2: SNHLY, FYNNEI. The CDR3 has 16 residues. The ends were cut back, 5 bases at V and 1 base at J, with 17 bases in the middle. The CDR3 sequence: CASSFLRRTENTEAFF. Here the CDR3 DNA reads TGTGCCAGCAGTTTCCTCCGACGGACAGAGAACACTGAAGCTTTCTTT.

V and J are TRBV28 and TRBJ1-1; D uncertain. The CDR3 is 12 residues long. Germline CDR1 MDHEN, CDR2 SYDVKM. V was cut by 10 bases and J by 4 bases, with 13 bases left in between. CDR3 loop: CATLGRPTEAFF. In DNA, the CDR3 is TGTGCCACGCTAGGGAGGCCCACTGAAGCTTTCTTT.

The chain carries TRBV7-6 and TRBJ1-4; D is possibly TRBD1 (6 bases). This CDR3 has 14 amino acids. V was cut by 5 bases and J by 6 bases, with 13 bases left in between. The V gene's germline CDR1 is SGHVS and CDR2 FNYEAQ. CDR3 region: CASSPSTGYEKLFF. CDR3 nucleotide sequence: TGTGCCAGCAGCCCCTCGACAGGCTATGAAAAACTGTTTTTT.

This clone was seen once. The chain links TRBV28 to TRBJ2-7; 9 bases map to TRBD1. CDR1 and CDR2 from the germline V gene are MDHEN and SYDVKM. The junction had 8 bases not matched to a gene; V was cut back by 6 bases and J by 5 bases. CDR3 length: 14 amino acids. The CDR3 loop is CASRWTGVGNEQYF. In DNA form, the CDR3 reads TGTGCCAGCAGGTGGACAGGGGTTGGCAACGAGCAGTACTTC.

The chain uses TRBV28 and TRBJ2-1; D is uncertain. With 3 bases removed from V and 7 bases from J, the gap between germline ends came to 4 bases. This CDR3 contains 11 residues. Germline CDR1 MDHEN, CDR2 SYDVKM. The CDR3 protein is CASSLENEQFF. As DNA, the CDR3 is TGTGCCAGCAGTTTGGAGAATGAGCAGTTCTTC.